Listed below are T cell receptor beta chains from one sample, sequenced in a study of cytomegalovirus exposure and HLA in healthy donors. Assay: immunoSEQ multiplex PCR; the TCRdb copy retains only in-frame clones and omits some. Counted here are around 190,000 clones, around 84% occurring once; the ten biggest clones make up roughly 1.9%. The sample comprised PBMCs. The receptors stem from a young woman in good health and CMV-seronegative. CDR3s include the opening cysteine and the closing phenylalanine or tryptophan. A D gene is named only where the DNA matches it firmly. Clone size is given for some rows only: seen once, a few or many times, or a class if the clone is expanded.

.	TRBV20-1	TRBJ2-7	few	CSARVDYEQYF	TGCAGTGCTAGAGTGGACTACGAGCAGTACTTC
TRBD2	TRBV14	TRBJ2-1	.	CASSRKREASNEQFF	TGTGCCAGCAGCCGAAAGCGGGAGGCTAGCAATGAGCAGTTCTTC
.	TRBV2	TRBJ2-1	.	CASSDRGAFYNEQFF	TGTGCCAGCAGTGACCGGGGGGCCTTCTACAATGAGCAGTTCTTC
.	TRBV4-1	TRBJ1-4	few	CASSQEVLLDSTEKLFF	TGCGCCAGCAGCCAAGAAGTCCTCCTTGACAGTACTGAAAAACTGTTTTTT
.	TRBV6-1	TRBJ2-7	.	CAILGQSYEQYF	TGTGCCATCCTCGGACAGTCCTACGAGCAGTACTTC
TRBD2	TRBV7-3	TRBJ2-1	.	CASSTTSGVNNEQFF	TGTGCCAGCAGCACGACTAGCGGGGTTAACAATGAGCAGTTCTTC
TRBD1	TRBV5-5	TRBJ1-4	once	CASSYSGGTNEKLFF	TGTGCCAGCAGCTATTCAGGGGGTACTAATGAAAAACTGTTTTTT
TRBD1	TRBV2	TRBJ1-4	.	CASSGTGTNEKLFF	TGTGCCAGCAGTGGGACAGGAACTAATGAAAAACTGTTTTTT
.	TRBV19	TRBJ1-1	.	CASTDSKTGLTEAFF	TGTGCCAGTACCGATTCTAAGACAGGTCTAACTGAAGCTTTCTTT
.	TRBV6-5	TRBJ2-1	.	CASSRREEGEQFF	TGTGCCAGCAGCCGGCGGGAAGAGGGTGAGCAGTTCTTC
.	TRBV7-3	TRBJ2-1	.	CASSLLARGDNEQFF	TGTGCCAGCAGCTTACTTGCCAGGGGCGACAATGAGCAGTTCTTC
TRBD2	TRBV5-4	TRBJ2-7	.	CASRQLAGDSYEQYF	TGTGCCAGCAGGCAGCTAGCGGGGGACTCCTACGAGCAGTACTTC
TRBD1	TRBV18	TRBJ1-1	few	CASSPTQTGAAGGAFF	TGTGCCAGCTCACCAACCCAGACAGGGGCGGCCGGAGGAGCTTTCTTT
TRBD1	TRBV29-1	TRBJ1-1	few	CSVGTGRDTEAFF	TGCAGCGTGGGGACAGGGCGCGACACTGAAGCTTTCTTT
.	TRBV6-4	TRBJ2-1	.	CASSDSPDRDNEQFF	TGTGCCAGCAGTGACTCCCCGGACAGAGACAATGAGCAGTTCTTC
TRBD1	TRBV19	TRBJ1-1	.	CASSMRTGSTEAFF	TGTGCCAGTAGTATGAGGACAGGGAGTACTGAAGCTTTCTTT
TRBD1	TRBV11-3	TRBJ2-2	.	CASSSRGQGTGGELFF	TGTGCCAGCAGCTCCAGGGGGCAGGGGACGGGAGGGGAGCTGTTTTTT
.	TRBV5-1	TRBJ1-1	.	CASSSRGMKGTEAFF	TGCGCCAGCAGCTCGCGGGGTATGAAGGGCACTGAAGCTTTCTTT
.	TRBV29-1	TRBJ2-3	.	CSVETLNTQYF	TGCAGCGTTGAAACTCTGAATACGCAGTATTTT
TRBD1	TRBV19	TRBJ2-1	.	CASSFAPGQLLSAEQFF	TGTGCCAGTAGTTTTGCTCCGGGACAGCTCCTTTCTGCCGAGCAGTTCTTC
.	TRBV10-2	TRBJ1-1	.	CASKKQGDTEAFF	TGCGCCAGCAAAAAACAGGGTGACACTGAAGCTTTCTTT
.	TRBV4-1	TRBJ2-7	.	CASSQDAAGSYEQYF	TGCGCCAGCAGCCAAGATGCGGCGGGGAGCTACGAGCAGTACTTC
.	TRBV5-4	TRBJ1-5	.	CASSAGVVNQPQHF	TGTGCCAGCAGCGCAGGGGTGGTAAACCAGCCCCAGCATTTT
TRBD2	TRBV14	TRBJ2-1	.	CASRGLESYNEQFF	TGTGCCAGCAGGGGACTAGAATCCTACAATGAGCAGTTCTTC
.	TRBV5-1	TRBJ1-1	.	CASSLRGTTNTEAFF	TGCGCCAGCAGCTTGAGGGGGACCACTAACACTGAAGCTTTCTTT
TRBD1	TRBV9	TRBJ2-7	.	CAGSVGQGPSYEQYF	TGTGCCGGCAGCGTTGGACAGGGGCCCTCCTACGAGCAGTACTTC
TRBD1	TRBV5-6	TRBJ1-2	.	CASSPRDRGSYGCTF	TGTGCCAGCAGCCCCCGGGACAGGGGCTCCTATGGCTGCACCTTC
TRBD1	TRBV15	TRBJ2-7	.	CATSREVGEGQGYEQYF	TGTGCCACCAGCAGAGAAGTGGGGGAGGGACAGGGCTACGAGCAGTACTTC
TRBD2	TRBV5-1	TRBJ2-3	.	CASSPGIAGVFTDTQYF	TGCGCCAGCAGCCCTGGGATAGCGGGAGTATTCACAGATACGCAGTATTTT
TRBD1	TRBV9	TRBJ2-5	.	CASSVETGLWETQYF	TGTGCCAGCAGCGTCGAGACAGGGCTTTGGGAGACCCAGTACTTC
.	TRBV30	TRBJ1-1	.	CAWNRWNTEAFF	TGTGCCTGGAATAGATGGAACACTGAAGCTTTCTTT
.	TRBV30	TRBJ2-2	.	CAWSFIVTGELFF	TGTGCCTGGAGCTTCATAGTTACCGGGGAGCTGTTTTTT
.	TRBV6-5	TRBJ1-2	.	CASSVQGDYGYTF	TGTGCCAGCAGCGTTCAGGGTGACTATGGCTACACCTTC
TRBD1	TRBV29-1	TRBJ2-3	once	CSVEGQGAGDTQYF	TGCAGCGTTGAAGGCCAGGGGGCTGGAGATACGCAGTATTTT
TRBD1	TRBV30	TRBJ1-4	.	CAWSGQGFNEKLFF	TGTGCCTGGAGTGGACAGGGGTTTAATGAAAAACTGTTTTTT
.	TRBV4-1	TRBJ2-3	.	CASSALPAGLTDTQYF	TGCGCCAGCAGCGCACTCCCCGCGGGGCTCACAGATACGCAGTATTTT
.	TRBV10-3	TRBJ1-1	.	CAISEQGNTEAFF	TGTGCCATCAGCGAACAGGGAAACACTGAAGCTTTCTTT